This T cell receptor beta chain was recorded in a study of technical replicates of blood from several donors. Profiling relied on immunoSEQ multiplex PCR, and the TCRdb table lists in-frame clones only, not all of them. There are over 90,000 clones in the sample; 95% occur only once, and about 0.19% lies in the top ten. Per germline, CDR1 SGHKS and CDR2 YYEKEE (reference sequence). There are 13 residues in the CDR3. V was trimmed by 2 bases and J by 3 bases, leaving 8 bases between them. The source of this sequence is a human donor in good health. The chain is built from TRBV5-5 and TRBJ1-1; TRBD1 is a possible D gene (5 bases). The sequencing input was T cells isolated from PBMCs. The chain's CDR3 is CASSFTRDTEAFF. The DNA of the CDR3 is TGTGCCAGCAGCTTCACCAGGGACACTGAAGCTTTCTTT.